Listed below are T cell receptor beta chains from one sample, sequenced in a study of beta chain features in type 1 diabetes. Profiled with immunoSEQ multiplex PCR; TCRdb holds only in-frame clones, not every one. Of 130,000 to 150,000 clones in the sample, less than 8.5% were seen once. The sample was central memory CD4+ T cells from blood. The source is a woman younger than 45 in good health. The CDR3 runs from the conserved cysteine through the conserved F or W. A D gene is named only where the DNA matches it firmly. Not all rows give a size; the values are once, few, many and, for expanded clones, a class.

V gene	J gene	clone size	D gene	CDR3 DNA	CDR3 protein
TRBV9	TRBJ2-7	-	TRBD2	TGTGCCAGCAGCGTAGAAGCGGGGGCCTACGAGCAGTACTTC	CASSVEAGAYEQYF
TRBV7-3	TRBJ1-1	few	-	TGTGCCAGCAGCACCAACGGGAACACTGAAGCTTTCTTT	CASSTNGNTEAFF
TRBV7-8	TRBJ2-3	few	TRBD2	TGTGCCAGCAGCCCGCGGCCCGGGGTAAAGCGGGAGAAAGATACGCAGTATTTT	CASSPRPGVKREKDTQYF
TRBV10-3	TRBJ1-1	-	TRBD1	TGTGCCATCAGCCAGGGGGATAGTAGGACTGAAGCTTTCTTT	CAISQGDSRTEAFF
TRBV5-1	TRBJ2-7	-	TRBD2	TGCGCCAGCAGCTTGGTCTCGGGGGGAGACTACGAGCAGTACTTC	CASSLVSGGDYEQYF
TRBV28	TRBJ1-4	few	-	TGTGCCAGCCGCTTCACAGGGTTTAATGAAAAACTGTTTTTT	CASRFTGFNEKLFF
TRBV9	TRBJ2-7	few	TRBD1	TGTGCCAGCAGCGGGGGGACAGGGGTCTACGAGCAGTACTTC	CASSGGTGVYEQYF
TRBV21-1	TRBJ2-1	many	-	TGTGCCAGCAGCAAAGCGCGAGGAGCGGAGCAGTTCTTC	CASSKARGAEQFF
TRBV29-1	TRBJ2-5	-	TRBD1	TGCAGCGGAAGGACAGGCCCTCAAGAGACCCAGTACTTC	CSGRTGPQETQYF
TRBV23-1	TRBJ2-7	few	TRBD1	TGCGCCAGCAGTCAACCGACAGGGGGCGACGAGCAGTACTTC	CASSQPTGGDEQYF
TRBV27	TRBJ2-7	-	-	TGTGCCAGCAGTTTATTCAGGGGAAACGAGCAGTACTTC	CASSLFRGNEQYF
TRBV28	TRBJ1-1	few	-	TGTGCCAGCAGTTTAGGGGGCACGGCAGGCACTGAAGCTTTCTTT	CASSLGGTAGTEAFF
TRBV7-9	TRBJ1-2	-	TRBD1	TGTGCCAGCAGCGACAGGGGGCTGACTAACTATGGCTACACCTTC	CASSDRGLTNYGYTF
TRBV7-3	TRBJ2-3	few	TRBD2	TGTGCCAGCAGCTCCGGGGGGGATACGCAGTATTTT	CASSSGGDTQYF
TRBV21-1	TRBJ2-1	few	-	TGTGCCAGCGGATCCGGGACTAGCGGGAGGGACAATGAGCAGTTCTTC	CASGSGTSGRDNEQFF
TRBV9	TRBJ2-5	-	TRBD1	TGTGCCAGCAGCGCTCGACAGGGGGGGGGAGAGACCCAGTACTTC	CASSARQGGGETQYF
TRBV4-2	TRBJ1-1	few	-	TGTGCCAGCAGCCAAGACCCGAGTCCCGACACTGAAGCTTTCTTT	CASSQDPSPDTEAFF
TRBV28	TRBJ1-2	-	TRBD1	TGTGCCAGCAGTTTACGGAACAGGGGGCGGGGAAATGGCTACACCTTC	CASSLRNRGRGNGYTF
TRBV11-3	TRBJ1-1	-	-	TGTGCCAGACCACCGGGAGGGCAGAGATTATGGGAGCTTAACACTGAAGCTTTCTTT	CARPPGGQRLWELNTEAFF
TRBV28	TRBJ2-7	few	-	TGTGCCAGCATAGCTGGCGGACTATCCTACGAGCAGTACTTC	CASIAGGLSYEQYF
TRBV5-1	TRBJ2-2	-	-	TGCGCCAGCAGCTTGCAACCAGGGAACGAGGCCGGGGAGCTGTTTTTT	CASSLQPGNEAGELFF
TRBV7-2	TRBJ2-1	few	TRBD2	TGTGCCAGCAGGAGCGGGAGCTCCTACAATGAGCAGTTCTTC	CASRSGSSYNEQFF
TRBV7-7	TRBJ2-5	few	-	TGTGCTAGCAGCTTAAGTTACAGGAGGGAGGAGACCCAGTACTTC	CASSLSYRREETQYF